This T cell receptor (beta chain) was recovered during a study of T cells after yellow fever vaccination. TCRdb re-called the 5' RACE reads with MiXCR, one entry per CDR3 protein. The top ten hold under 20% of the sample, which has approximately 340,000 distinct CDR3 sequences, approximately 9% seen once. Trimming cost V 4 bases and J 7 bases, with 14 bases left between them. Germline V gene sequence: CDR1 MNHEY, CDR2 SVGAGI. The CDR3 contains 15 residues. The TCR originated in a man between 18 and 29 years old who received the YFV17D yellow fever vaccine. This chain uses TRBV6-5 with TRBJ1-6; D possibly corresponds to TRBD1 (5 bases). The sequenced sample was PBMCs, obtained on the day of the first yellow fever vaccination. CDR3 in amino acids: CASSSRVPGNSPLHF. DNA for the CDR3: TGTGCCAGCAGTTCCAGGGTTCCGGGAAATTCACCCCTCCACTTT.